This T cell receptor (beta chain) was recorded in a study of read filtering for tumor transcriptome and immune sequencing. Study overall: Among patients, roughly 17 were male and about 15 female, aged roughly 45 to 90 (mean around 66). After DNase treatment, RNA was made into whole-transcriptome libraries.

V shed 4 bases and J shed 5 bases, with 9 bases lying between them. This CDR3 is 12 amino acids long. The library was built from around 400 ng RNA with molecular barcoded adaptors for alpha/delta and beta/gamma chains. TCRdb reprocessed the reads with MiXCR, giving one entry per CDR3 protein. The sample yields about 46,000 distinct CDR3 sequences, around 21% seen once. The sample holds many counts of this clonotype. This chain uses TRBV12-3 or TRBV12-4 with TRBJ2-7; perhaps D is TRBD1 or TRBD2 (5 bases each). Sequenced sample: a population of CD138-negative cells sorted from bone marrow. This receptor was taken from a donor over 35 with multiple myeloma. The CDR3 sequence is CASSWDVNEQYF. Written as DNA, the CDR3 is TGTGCCAGCAGTTGGGACGTCAACGAGCAGTACTTC.